This TCR beta chain was recorded in a study of identical twins. Notes on the study in general: Out-of-frame alpha sequences that twins shared showed excess low generation probability. Partly confounded zero-insertion analyses could result from invariant MAIT and iNKT cells. Within monozygotic twins, out-of-frame TCR alpha sharing was underestimated by the models.

At least ten counts were recorded for this clonotype. What it binds is unknown. Trimming stripped 3 bases from V and 4 bases from J, with 21 bases between. This CDR3 contains 17 residues. Germline V gives CDR1 MGHRA, CDR2 YSYEKL. Unique molecular identifiers were present on cDNA, and template switching added a universal primer site. TCRdb passed the 5' RACE reads through MiXCR, listing each CDR3 protein once. The table includes about 340,000 distinct CDR3 sequences, about 12% detected once. The sample also formed part of further work on yellow fever vaccine responses in identical twins.

Sequencing input: CD8+ T cells sorted from blood. The chain is built from TRBV4-1 and TRBJ1-2; the D gene is possibly TRBD1 (5 bases). The receptor's source is a woman between 18 and 30 years old in good health. DNA for the CDR3: TGCGCCAGCAGCCAGCTAGCGACGGGCAGGGATTTCTATGGCTACACCTTC. This encodes CASSQLATGRDFYGYTF.